The present entry profiles one TCR beta chain with its context. In the original analysis: The authors estimated nucleated cell counts from reference gene primer amplification. Clones were sequenced by immunoSEQ multiplex PCR, and TCRdb holds only the in-frame ones, with some missing. For V, J and clone size, that table is used; D and trimming come from the DNA. Among 200,000 to 250,000 clones listed, 70% to 90% were seen once. This record comes from a study of blood T cell repertoires in COVID-19. Turning to the study itself: The United States, Italy and Spain supplied acute and convalescent COVID-19 samples. In each case, the material was cDNA or gDNA derived from T cells, B-cell-depleted T cells, or PBMCs.

The receptor comes from a woman aged 50 to 65 with acute or convalescent COVID-19. What was sequenced was peripheral blood.

The CDR3 DNA follows: TGTGCCAGCAGTTACCCGACGGCGGTAAATCAGCCCCAGCATTTT. Amino acids: CASSYPTAVNQPQHF. The chain uses TRBV6-6 and TRBJ1-5; no firm D call. CDR3 length: 15 residues. Looked up from germline, CDR1 is MNHNY and CDR2 is SVGAGI (reference sequence). V gave up 2 bases and J gave up 4 bases, with 12 bases separating them.